The 19 T cell receptor beta chains below all came from one sample that was sequenced in a study of technical replicates of blood from four donors (TCRdb year 2017). Libraries were made using the immunoSEQ multiplex PCR assay. The table comes from immuneACCESS by way of TCRdb, which keeps in-frame sequences with V and J called. Part of the clones is missing from these tables; in studies checked, under half for an unresolved V gene and the rest for unknown reasons. The sample yields tens of thousands of clones; approximately 75% were counted once. The ten biggest clones cover around 3.9% of the sample. Input material: PBMCs. The receptors here all came from a human donor in good health. Some clones in this sample may be carry-over from other donors' samples.

This clone was detected only a few times. V usage is TRBV30 and J usage is TRBJ2-7, with unresolved D. The CDR3 is made up of 11 amino acids. Germline assignment: CDR1 GTSNPN and CDR2 SVGIG (reference sequence). V lost 2 bases and J lost 5, with 7 bases in between. The CDR3 region has the DNA TGTGCCTGGAGTTCCAGCGACGAGCAGTACTTC. Amino acids: CAWSSSDEQYF.

The chain links TRBV2 to TRBJ2-1; D perhaps matches TRBD1 (6 bases). This CDR3 is 13 amino acids long. From germline, CDR1 is SNHLY and CDR2 FYNNEI. The V gene lost 6 bases and the J gene lost 7 bases, with 13 bases spanning the gap. This CDR3 is CASSIQGTNEQFF. CDR3 DNA: TGTGCCAGCAGCATACAGGGTACGAATGAGCAGTTCTTC.

This chain links TRBV5-6 with TRBJ2-7, with D perhaps matching TRBD1 (5 bases). The CDR3 is 14 residues long. Trimming pared 1 base from V and 5 bases from J, leaving 13 bases between. Germline values: CDR1 SGHDT, CDR2 YYEEEE. The CDR3 region has the DNA TGTGCCAGCAGCTTGAGGACACGGGTTCACGAGCAGTACTTC. Translation: CASSLRTRVHEQYF. The full variable domain, its missing parts supplied by reference TRBV5-6 and TRBJ2-7, is DAGVTQSPTHLIKTRGQQVTLRCSPKSGHDTVSWYQQALGQGPQFIFQYYEEEERQRGNFPDRFSGHQFPNYSSELNVNALLLGDSALYLCASSLRTRVHEQYFGPGTRLTVT.

The CDR3 DNA is TGTGCCAGCTCACCATTCGACAAAGGCGCTGAAGCTTTCTTT. It yields the protein CASSPFDKGAEAFF. The rearrangement joins TRBV18 to TRBJ1-1; D gene uncertain. V was cut by 2 bases and J by 6 bases, with 13 bases left in between. The length of the CDR3 is 14 residues. CDR1 and CDR2 (germline): KGHSH, LQKENI. Full variable domain (rest looked up from reference TRBV18 and TRBJ1-1): NAGVMQNPRHLVRRRGQEARLRCSPMKGHSHVYWYRQLPEEGLKFMVYLQKENIIDESGMPKERFSAEFPKEGPSILRIQQVVRGDSAAYFCASSPFDKGAEAFFGQGTRLTVV.

The chain uses TRBV7-6 and TRBJ2-2, with 12 bases that match TRBD2. J gave up 6 bases and V 5 bases, and 10 bases lay outside the gene matches. This CDR3 region has 17 residues. Germline CDR1 is SGHVS and CDR2 is FNYEAQ. In nucleotides, the CDR3 is TGTGCCAGCAGCCAAATTGGACTAGCGGGAAACCCCGGGGAGCTGTTTTTT. It encodes CASSQIGLAGNPGELFF.

To note about this clone: This likely comes from a read error, as the CDR3 has no conserved phenylalanine or tryptophan at its end. The limits of the CDR3 on the DNA are not certain, so only TCRdb's listed CDR3 is given. The rearrangement uses TRBV23-1 and TRBJ2-7; the D call of TRBD1 is as the table states it, not checked on the DNA. TRBV23-1 is known as an ORF, though its function is uncertain. The CDR3 length is 10 residues, termini included. CDR3 sequence: CASSPENRGL.

DNA of the CDR3: TGTGCCATCAGAGGGACACCCGGGACTGAAGCTTTCTTT. Protein product: CAIRGTPGTEAFF. The chain links TRBV10-3 to TRBJ1-1, with a weak D call TRBD1 (6 bases). CDR1 and CDR2 (germline): ENHRY, SYGVKD. V lost 6 bases, J lost 5 bases, and 13 bases lay in between. CDR3 length: 13 residues.

The V and J genes are TRBV5-8 and TRBJ1-1, with D possibly being TRBD1 (6 bases). Trimming shortened V by 2 bases and J by 2 bases, and 10 bases separated the two germline ends. There are 14 residues in the CDR3. Germline lookup yields CDR1 SGHTS and CDR2 YDEGEE. The CDR3 reads CASSFGGRNTEAFF. The CDR3, as DNA: TGTGCCAGCAGCTTCGGGGGGCGAAACACTGAAGCTTTCTTT.

The DNA of the CDR3 is TGTGCCAGCAGCTTTCAGGGGTGGAATGAGCAGTTCTTC. Its protein is CASSFQGWNEQFF. This rearrangement joins TRBV5-4 to TRBJ2-1, with D maybe TRBD1 (6 bases). CDR1 and CDR2 (germline): SGHNT, YYREEE (reference sequence). V was pared by 2 bases and J by 7 bases, with 10 bases between. The CDR3 has 13 amino acids.

The chain couples TRBV10-3 to TRBJ2-3, with D perhaps TRBD2 (7 bases). This CDR3 contains 13 residues. The V gene lost 10 bases and the J gene lost 3 bases, with 14 bases spanning the gap. Germline assignment: CDR1 ENHRY and CDR2 SYGVKD. The CDR3: CATGEGGTDTQYF. CDR3 in DNA: TGTGCCACCGGGGAGGGGGGGACAGATACGCAGTATTTT.

This chain joins TRBV7-6 and TRBJ1-3, with D perhaps TRBD1 (5 bases). Germline CDR1 SGHVS, CDR2 FNYEAQ. The V gene lost 1 base and the J gene lost 3 bases, with 13 bases spanning the gap. The CDR3 extends over 16 amino acids. Here the CDR3 DNA reads TGTGCCAGCAGCTTAGGGCAGGGTTCTGTTGGAAACACCATATATTTT. Residues: CASSLGQGSVGNTIYF.

The J gene is TRBJ2-7, the V gene TRBV10-3, with D possibly being TRBD1 (5 bases). Trimming shortened V by 2 bases and J by 2 bases, and 13 bases separated the two germline ends. Germline V gene lookup returns CDR1 ENHRY and CDR2 SYGVKD. The CDR3 totals 15 residues. DNA for the CDR3: TGTGCCATCAGTGAGGGTGGGGCGAAGCCCTACGAGCAGTACTTC. The encoded protein is CAISEGGAKPYEQYF.

The rearrangement uses TRBV4-2 and TRBJ1-2, with D unresolved. The germline CDR1 and CDR2 sequences are LGHNA and YNFKEQ. The V and J ends lost 5 bases and 14 bases respectively, with 12 bases between them. This CDR3 spans 10 amino acids. The CDR3 loop reads CASSDSTWTF. In DNA form, the CDR3 reads TGTGCCAGCAGCGATTCTACGTGGACCTTC.

The V call is TRBV18, the J call TRBJ1-5; TRBD1 might be the D (6 bases). V was clipped by 2 bases and J by 6 bases, with 20 bases between them. CDR3 length: 17 amino acids. The germline V gene has CDR1 KGHSH and CDR2 LQKENI. The CDR3 nucleotides are TGTGCCAGCTCACCAGGCCGGGGGGGGGCTTCTGGTCAGCCCCAGCATTTT. Its protein is CASSPGRGGASGQPQHF.

The rearrangement links TRBV7-8 to TRBJ2-7, with 11 bases matching TRBD2. There are 14 residues in the CDR3. Germline trimming cut 5 bases from V and 5 bases from J; bases unmatched to any gene: 5. CDR1 is SGHVS and CDR2 is FQNEAQ in the germline V gene. The CDR3 protein is CASSISGRADEQYF. As DNA, the CDR3 is TGTGCCAGCAGCATTAGCGGGAGGGCCGACGAGCAGTACTTC.

The V gene is TRBV12-5, the J gene TRBJ2-6; 7 bases line up with TRBD1. From germline, CDR1 is LGHNT and CDR2 FRNRAP. The CDR3 is made up of 18 amino acids. V was clipped by 0 bases and J by 4 bases; unmatched bases: 9. The CDR3 sequence is CASGLVGSTGAGANVLTF. Here the CDR3 DNA reads TGTGCTAGTGGTTTGGTGGGATCTACAGGGGCGGGGGCCAACGTCCTGACTTTC.

The chain joins TRBV15 to TRBJ2-6; a possible D gene is TRBD1 (6 bases). The CDR3 is 17 residues long. Germline lookup yields CDR1 LNHNV and CDR2 YYDKDF (reference sequence). Deletions cut 0 bases from V and 4 bases from J, with 13 bases between. The CDR3 loop reads CATSRDKGVAGANVLTF. In nucleotides, the CDR3 is TGTGCCACCAGCAGAGATAAGGGGGTAGCCGGGGCCAACGTCCTGACTTTC.

The chain links TRBV7-6 to TRBJ2-1, with TRBD2 matching over 10 bases. Germline V gene data show CDR1 as SGHVS and CDR2 as FNYEAQ. The CDR3 runs 16 residues. V dropped 6 bases and J dropped 6; count of bases not matched to a gene: 11. CDR3: CASSPSGGASVNEQFF. The DNA of the CDR3 is TGTGCCAGCAGTCCGAGCGGGGGGGCCTCTGTCAATGAGCAGTTCTTC.

The CDR3 coding sequence is TGTGCCAGCAGCCAAGAGATCACAGGGGGCTACGCTGAAGCTTTCTTT. This codes for CASSQEITGGYAEAFF. The gene calls are TRBV4-2 and TRBJ1-1, with 9 bases that match TRBD1. This CDR3 contains 16 residues. V shed 0 bases and J 6 bases; nucleotides not matched to a gene: 8. The germline gives CDR1 LGHNA, CDR2 YNFKEQ.